A single TCR beta chain is shown here with its context. Its antigen is not identified. This sample was taken from a study of response to subunit inactivated influenza vaccine. Overall study findings and caveats: Authors suggested seasonal influenza vaccinations each recruit few new T cells.

In TCRdb, the RT-PCR reads were re-called with MiXCR into one record per CDR3 protein. This table has around 470,000 distinct CDR3 sequences, about 7.2% appearing once. V was pared by 7 bases and J by 0 bases, with 10 bases between. Germline V gene data show CDR1 as SQVTM and CDR2 as ANQGSEA. The CDR3 covers 12 residues. V usage is TRBV29-1 and J usage is TRBJ2-7; D gene unclear. The origin of this receptor is a man aged 45 to 70 who received an inactivated influenza vaccine. This specimen was PBMCs from blood, taken around 25 months after vaccination. The CDR3 sequence: CSAVDDSYEQYF. In DNA, the CDR3 is TGCAGCGCCGTCGACGACTCCTACGAGCAGTACTTC.